This passage covers 18 T cell receptor beta chains from one sample sequenced in a study of T cell changes during pregnancy in multiple sclerosis. This table comes from immunoSEQ multiplex PCR, and its TCRdb copy is limited to in-frame clones, with some not included. Among about 73,000 clones listed, 90% were seen once. The sample here was peripheral blood, taken after pregnancy. These receptors all come from a female donor in good health, enrolled as a control in a pregnancy study.

The chain joins TRBV9 to TRBJ2-7; 10 nucleotides match TRBD2. This CDR3 comprises 18 residues. Unmatched junction bases numbered 13, after V lost 4 bases and J lost 0 bases. The germline CDR1 and CDR2 sequences are SGDLS and YYNGEE. CDR3 residues: CASSLGLAVNFSSYEQYF. CDR3 in DNA: TGTGCCAGCAGCCTTGGACTAGCGGTTAACTTTAGCTCCTACGAGCAGTACTTC. Full variable domain (remainder filled in from reference TRBV9 and TRBJ2-7): DSGVTQTPKHLITATGQRVTLRCSPRSGDLSVYWYQQSLDQGLQFLIQYYNGEERAKGNILERFSAQQFPDLHSELNLSSLELGDSALYFCASSLGLAVNFSSYEQYFGPGTRLTVT.

The chain employs TRBV30 and TRBJ2-3; TRBD2 matches 11 bases. The CDR3 contains 15 residues. CDR1 and CDR2 (germline): GTSNPN, SVGIG (reference sequence). J lost 2 bases, V lost 5 bases, and 6 bases had no gene match. CDR3 amino acids: CAWGLSGGATDTQYF. The CDR3, as DNA: TGTGCCTGGGGCCTTAGCGGGGGGGCCACAGATACGCAGTATTTT.

The chain recombines TRBV5-1 with TRBJ1-1; D is unclear. CDR1 is SGHRS and CDR2 is YFSETQ in the germline V gene. The CDR3 has 16 residues. V gave up 0 bases and J gave up 2 bases, with 14 bases separating them. CDR3 coding DNA: TGCGCCAGCAGCTTGGCTCTCGTCGCGGCAAACACTGAAGCTTTCTTT. This encodes CASSLALVAANTEAFF.

The chain has TRBV7-9 and TRBJ1-1, with a tentative D call TRBD1 (5 bases). V dropped 4 bases and J dropped 3 bases, with 12 bases sitting between them. CDR3 length: 14 residues. Per germline, CDR1 SEHNR and CDR2 FQNEAQ (reference sequence). Written as DNA, the CDR3 is TGTGCCAGCAGCTCCCCGACAGAGTACACTGAAGCTTTCTTT. It is translated as CASSSPTEYTEAFF.

The table lists this clone with a count of one. V is TRBV29-1 and J is TRBJ2-7; D is ambiguous. CDR1 and CDR2 (germline): SQVTM, ANQGSEA. This CDR3 comprises 11 residues. The V end lost 4 bases, the J end lost 7 bases, and 11 bases lay between the germline ends. The chain's CDR3 is CSVGSSREQYF. The DNA of the CDR3 is TGCAGCGTTGGGTCGTCGCGAGAGCAGTACTTC.

This clone was recorded a few times. CDR3 in DNA: TGTGCCAGCAGTGAAGGGGCAGGTGAGGCTTTCTTT. Translated, it gives CASSEGAGEAFF. The chain uses TRBV25-1 and TRBJ1-1, with D possibly being TRBD1 (5 bases). The V gene's germline CDR1 is MGHDK and CDR2 SYGVNS. The CDR3 loop spans 12 amino acids. The V gene lost 2 bases and the J gene lost 11 bases, with 12 bases spanning the gap.

J is TRBJ1-2 and V is TRBV7-9; 7 positions match TRBD1. Trimming at V came to 3 bases and at J to 2 bases, leaving 6 bases not matched to a gene. The CDR3 extends over 15 amino acids. CDR1 and CDR2 from the germline V gene are SEHNR and FQNEAQ (reference sequence). The DNA for the CDR3 is TGTGCCAGCAGCTTGCCGGGACAGACGAACTATGGCTACACCTTC. This sequence encodes CASSLPGQTNYGYTF. The full variable domain, its missing parts supplied by reference TRBV7-9 and TRBJ1-2, is DTGVSQNPRHKITKRGQNVTFRCDPISEHNRLYWYRQTLGQGPEFLTYFQNEAQLEKSRLLSDRFSAERPKGSFSTLEIQRTEQGDSAMYLCASSLPGQTNYGYTFGSGTRLTVV.

The V gene is TRBV5-4, the J gene TRBJ2-7, with no clear D. V lost 0 bases and J lost 0, with 10 bases in between. Germline V gene data show CDR1 as SGHNT and CDR2 as YYREEE (reference sequence). CDR3 length: 15 residues. CDR3 region: CASSLGAAYSYEQYF. The CDR3, as DNA: TGTGCCAGCAGCTTGGGGGCAGCCTACTCCTACGAGCAGTACTTC. The whole variable domain, filled in from reference TRBV5-4 and TRBJ2-7, reads ETGVTQSPTHLIKTRGQQVTLRCSSQSGHNTVSWYQQALGQGPQFIFQYYREEENGRGNFPPRFSGLQFPNYSSELNVNALELDDSALYLCASSLGAAYSYEQYFGPGTRLTVT.

The chain couples TRBV6-5 to TRBJ2-1; tentative D call: TRBD2 (5 bases). This CDR3 comprises 13 residues. Germline loops: CDR1 MNHEY, CDR2 SVGAGI. V dropped 2 bases and J dropped 4 bases, with 6 bases sitting between them. The CDR3 DNA reads TGTGCCAGCAGTTACACGGGGTACAATGAGCAGTTCTTC. Translating it yields CASSYTGYNEQFF.

The genes are TRBV4-2 and TRBJ1-1, with TRBD1 as a possible D gene (5 bases). CDR1 is LGHNA, CDR2 YNFKEQ, per germline. CDR3 length: 17 residues. Deletions cut 3 bases from V and 1 base from J, with 18 bases between. The CDR3 nucleotides are TGTGCCAGCAGCCAGATGGGGCCCGGGACTACGAACACTGAAGCTTTCTTT. It translates to CASSQMGPGTTNTEAFF.

V usage is TRBV29-1 and J usage is TRBJ2-2, with D hard to call. With 3 bases removed from V and 3 bases from J, the gap between germline ends came to 11 bases. Germline V CDR1 and CDR2: SQVTM, ANQGSEA. CDR3 length: 14 residues. This chain's CDR3 is CSVEVLRDTGELFF. The CDR3 DNA reads TGCAGCGTTGAGGTCCTTCGGGACACCGGGGAGCTGTTTTTT.

V and J are TRBV27 and TRBJ1-5; D is undetermined. Trimming pared 2 bases from V and 4 bases from J, leaving 6 bases between. CDR1 is MNHEY and CDR2 is SMNVEV in the germline V gene (reference sequence). The CDR3 spans 13 residues. CDR3 sequence: CASSLERNQPQHF. The CDR3 DNA follows: TGTGCCAGCAGTTTAGAGAGGAATCAGCCCCAGCATTTT.

The V call is TRBV9, the J call TRBJ1-2; 9 bases are a match to TRBD1. Germline CDR1 SGDLS, CDR2 YYNGEE. V dropped 2 bases and J dropped 2; count of bases not matched to a gene: 4. The length of the CDR3 is 15 residues. The CDR3 is CASSVTGTGNYGYTF. The CDR3 bases are TGTGCCAGCAGCGTTACCGGGACAGGGAACTATGGCTACACCTTC. The variable domain in full, with the rest retrieved from reference TRBV9 and TRBJ1-2, is DSGVTQTPKHLITATGQRVTLRCSPRSGDLSVYWYQQSLDQGLQFLIQYYNGEERAKGNILERFSAQQFPDLHSELNLSSLELGDSALYFCASSVTGTGNYGYTFGSGTRLTVV.

This chain links TRBV19 with TRBJ1-4, with D tentatively TRBD1 (6 bases). Germline V gene data show CDR1 as LNHDA and CDR2 as SQIVND (reference sequence). V was pared by 3 bases and J by 8 bases, with 19 bases between. This CDR3 has 16 amino acids. In DNA, the CDR3 is TGTGCCAGTAGTATGTTTGAGAGGACAGTAGAGGAAAAACTGTTTTTT. Its protein product is CASSMFERTVEEKLFF.

The rearrangement links TRBV27 to TRBJ2-7; 12 positions match TRBD1. The ends lost 6 bases at V and 4 bases at J; junction bases unmatched: 4. The CDR3 sequence is 14 residues long. CDR1 is MNHEY, CDR2 SMNVEV, per germline (reference sequence). CDR3 residues: CASSGTGGRYEQYF. Here the CDR3 DNA reads TGTGCCAGCAGCGGGACAGGGGGCAGGTACGAGCAGTACTTC.

The chain links TRBV13 to TRBJ1-2; 9 bases match TRBD1. Trimming cost V 5 bases and J 3 bases; bases outside gene matches: 10. The CDR3 is 16 amino acids. Looked up from germline, CDR1 is PRHDT and CDR2 is FYEKMQ (reference sequence). Written as DNA, the CDR3 is TGTGCCAGCAGCCCGCGGGGACAGGGAGACGACTATGGCTACACCTTC. Protein: CASSPRGQGDDYGYTF.

The chain carries TRBV21-1 and TRBJ2-5; the table's D call, TRBD1, has no DNA check behind it. TRBV21-1 is annotated as a pseudogene. This CDR3 is built from 14 residues. CDR3 in DNA: TGTGCCAGCAGCAATCAGGTTTGGCAAGAGACCCAGTACTTC. This encodes CASSNQVWQETQYF.

The genes are TRBV4-3 and TRBJ2-5; TRBD2 matches 8 bases. Germline V gives CDR1 LGHNA, CDR2 YSLEER. The V gene end was trimmed by 2 bases and the J gene end by 10 bases; junction bases not matched to a gene: 12. The CDR3 is 15 amino acids. CDR3 region: CASSQNGGGGGFQYF. The CDR3 DNA reads as TGCGCCAGCAGCCAAAACGGGGGGGGCGGAGGGTTCCAGTACTTC.